The sample holds a few counts of the clone carrying this T cell receptor beta chain. Its antigen is undetermined. The entry originates in a study of response to subunit inactivated influenza vaccine. Study-level findings and limits: It was the authors' suggestion that each seasonal influenza vaccination recruits few new T cells.

MiXCR, run by TCRdb on the RT-PCR reads, gives a single entry per CDR3 protein. The data show roughly 700,000 distinct CDR3 sequences, 11% to 15% seen once. The receptor's source is a man aged 45-65 years who received an inactivated influenza vaccine. The sequencing used PBMCs from blood, collected roughly 2 weeks before vaccination.

The CDR3 region has the DNA TGTGCCATCAGTGATCTGAAGGGCGCGACGCCACAAGAGACCCAGTACTTC. Its protein product is CAISDLKGATPQETQYF. V is TRBV10-3 and J is TRBJ2-5, with D unresolved. This CDR3 is 17 amino acids long. Germline V gene sequence: CDR1 ENHRY, CDR2 SYGVKD. The V gene lost 3 bases and the J gene lost 2 bases, with 19 bases spanning the gap.